What follows describes a single T cell receptor beta chain. The antigen is not known. Each donor was nominally healthy when sampled (though unrecorded immune exposures were likely). These data are taken from a study of cytomegalovirus exposure and HLA in healthy donors. Study conclusions and caveats: Most likely, a cluster of highly shared sequence variants arose as a sequencing artifact.

Germline lookup yields CDR1 LGHNA and CDR2 YSLEER. CDR3 length equals 15 residues. The V and J ends lost 1 base and 7 bases respectively, with 15 bases between them. The PCR made use of 60 Vbeta and 13 Jbeta primers. Clones were sequenced by immunoSEQ multiplex PCR, and TCRdb holds only the in-frame ones, with some missing. This sample has some 170,000 clones; roughly 82% occur once, and the top ten carry about 1.6%. Sequenced material: PBMCs. This chain uses TRBV4-3 with TRBJ2-3; a weak D match, TRBD1 (6 bases). The sequence was collected from a girl between 5 and 17 years old in good health and CMV-seropositive. CDR3 DNA sequence: TGCGCCAGCAGCCAAGGGGGACACCTCGAGTATACGCAGTATTTT. Translated, it gives CASSQGGHLEYTQYF.